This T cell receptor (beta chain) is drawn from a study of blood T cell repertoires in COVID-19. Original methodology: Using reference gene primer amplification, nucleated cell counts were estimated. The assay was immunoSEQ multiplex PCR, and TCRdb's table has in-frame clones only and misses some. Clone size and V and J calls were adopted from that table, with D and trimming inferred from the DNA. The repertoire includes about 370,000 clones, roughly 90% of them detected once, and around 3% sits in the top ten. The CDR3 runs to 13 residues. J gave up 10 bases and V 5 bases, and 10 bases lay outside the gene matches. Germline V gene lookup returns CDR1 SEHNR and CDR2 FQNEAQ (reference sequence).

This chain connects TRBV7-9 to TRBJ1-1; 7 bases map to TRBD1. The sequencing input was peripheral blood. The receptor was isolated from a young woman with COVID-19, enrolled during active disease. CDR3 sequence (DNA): TGTGCCAGCAGCACCGAACAGGGGAGAGGAGCTTTCTTT. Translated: CASSTEQGRGAFF.